Listed below are T cell receptor beta chains from one sample, sequenced in a study of CD8 T cells in ankylosing spondylitis. TCRdb reprocessed the 5' RACE reads via MiXCR and lists one record per CDR3 protein. The sample has a few hundred thousand distinct CDR3 sequences, less than 10% seen once; the top ten hold roughly 15%. The sample consisted of blood, either unsorted or a sorted T cell fraction (not recorded which). These TCRs come from a male donor with ankylosing spondylitis. Each CDR3 is given with its conserved first and last residue. D genes are given only for firm matches. Part of the rows lack a size; the others show once, few, many or a class for expanded clones.

CDR3 length | clone size | J gene | D gene | V gene | CDR3 DNA | CDR3 protein
14 | few | TRBJ2-7 | - | TRBV4-1 | TGCGCCAGCAGCCGATCTCCAGGGGGGCACGAGCAGTACTTC | CASSRSPGGHEQYF
14 | few | TRBJ2-5 | TRBD1 | TRBV7-8 | TGTGCCAGCAGCTTATTTGGACAGGAAGAGACCCAGTACTTC | CASSLFGQEETQYF
14 | - | TRBJ2-5 | TRBD2 | TRBV2 | TGTGCCAGCAGTGAAGGGCGGGGGCAAGAGACCCAGTACTTC | CASSEGRGQETQYF
15 | many | TRBJ2-4 | - | TRBV28 | TGTGCCAGCAGCCCAGTAGGGGGGGCGGGAAACATTCAGTACTTC | CASSPVGGAGNIQYF
16 | many | TRBJ2-3 | TRBD2 | TRBV10-3 | TGTGCCATCAGTGAGTCGGGTCTAGCGGGCACAGATACGCAGTATTTT | CAISESGLAGTDTQYF
15 | many | TRBJ2-5 | - | TRBV11-3 | TGTGCCAGCAGCCTTAGACAAGAAACCCAATCGACCCAGTACTTC | CASSLRQETQSTQYF
14 | few | TRBJ1-2 | - | TRBV2 | TGTGCCAGCAGTGACCCCAACGACCGGGGGGGCTACACCTTC | CASSDPNDRGGYTF
15 | few | TRBJ2-7 | TRBD1 | TRBV5-1 | TGCGCCAGCAGCTTGTCCGGGACAGGGACCTACGAGCAGTACTTC | CASSLSGTGTYEQYF
17 | - | TRBJ1-3 | TRBD1 | TRBV10-3 | TGTGCCACTGGAAGGCAGACAGGGGCCGCCTCTGGAAACACCATATATTTT | CATGRQTGAASGNTIYF
15 | - | TRBJ2-7 | TRBD1 | TRBV11-1 | TGTGCCAGCAGCTCCGGGACAGGTTTCTCCTACGAGCAGTACTTC | CASSSGTGFSYEQYF
12 | few | TRBJ2-7 | - | TRBV3-1 | TGTGCCAGCAGCCGCGACTGGGTCGAGCAGTACTTC | CASSRDWVEQYF
13 | - | TRBJ2-1 | - | TRBV2 | TGTGCCAGCAGAGAGATTTTAAAGGATGAGCAGTTCTTC | CASREILKDEQFF
11 | many | TRBJ2-1 | - | TRBV29-1 | TGCAGCGTTGGGAGTTACAATGAGCAGTTCTTC | CSVGSYNEQFF
17 | many | TRBJ1-2 | TRBD1 | TRBV29-1 | TGCAGCGTTGAAGATCTCACCTCCGGGACAGGCGGGTATGGCTACACCTTC | CSVEDLTSGTGGYGYTF
13 | many | TRBJ1-2 | TRBD1 | TRBV10-3 | TGTGCCACCGGACAGGGGGCGAACTATGGCTACACCTTC | CATGQGANYGYTF
13 | - | TRBJ2-1 | - | TRBV18 | TGTGCCAGCTCATTCCCGGGGTACAATGAGCAGTTCTTC | CASSFPGYNEQFF
13 | few | TRBJ2-3 | - | TRBV5-1 | TGCGCCAGCAGCTACAGGGGCACAGATACGCAGTATTTT | CASSYRGTDTQYF
18 | - | TRBJ1-2 | - | TRBV4-1 | TGCGCCAGCAGCCAACTCCGGGACCCCTCTGTGGCTAACTATGGCTACACCTTC | CASSQLRDPSVANYGYTF
14 | many | TRBJ2-2 | - | TRBV12-3/TRBV12-4 | TGTGCCAGCAGTCCTCGACTGCGCGCCGGGGAGCTGTTTTTT | CASSPRLRAGELFF
13 | - | TRBJ2-1 | TRBD2 | TRBV27 | TGTGCCAGCAGTTTTCCCGGGAGGGGTGAGCAGTTCTTC | CASSFPGRGEQFF
14 | - | TRBJ2-1 | TRBD1 | TRBV5-1 | TGCGCCAGCAGGGTGACAGGGACATACAATGAGCAGTTCTTC | CASRVTGTYNEQFF
15 | - | TRBJ1-5 | TRBD1 | TRBV12-3/TRBV12-4 | TGTGCCAGCAACCATCGACAGGGTATCGACCAGCCCCAGCATTTT | CASNHRQGIDQPQHF
16 | - | TRBJ2-2 | - | TRBV7-7 | TGTGCCAGCAGCCGGACGAGGGGCCCGAACACCGGGGAGCTGTTTTTT | CASSRTRGPNTGELFF
14 | many | TRBJ1-1 | TRBD1 | TRBV7-6 | TGTGCCAGCAGCTTAAGGGGGCCGAACACTGAAGCTTTCTTT | CASSLRGPNTEAFF
11 | many | TRBJ2-7 | - | TRBV27 | TGTGCCAGCAGAAACTCCTACGAGCAGTACTTC | CASRNSYEQYF
15 | few | TRBJ1-1 | - | TRBV5-1 | TGCGCCAGCAGCTTGAGGCCCTCAGAGAATGGGGAAGCTTTCTTT | CASSLRPSENGEAFF
15 | few | TRBJ2-1 | - | TRBV10-3 | TGTGCCATCAGCCCTCCCGGGAGCCGCGGCAATGAGCAGTTCTTC | CAISPPGSRGNEQFF
14 | few | TRBJ2-1 | - | TRBV6-2/TRBV6-3 | TGTGCCAGCAGTTATGGACCTGGGACGGGTGAGCAGTTCTTC | CASSYGPGTGEQFF
13 | few | TRBJ2-3 | - | TRBV5-1 | TGCGCCAGCAGCCCTGCGATTACAGATACGCAGTATTTT | CASSPAITDTQYF
14 | many | TRBJ1-1 | - | TRBV27 | TGTGCCAGCAGCCTGCCGGGGACGAACACTGAAGCTTTCTTT | CASSLPGTNTEAFF
11 | - | TRBJ2-1 | - | TRBV5-6 | TGTGCCTTCACCCTGGGCAATGAGCAGTTCTTC | CAFTLGNEQFF
12 | - | TRBJ2-2 | - | TRBV12-3/TRBV12-4 | TGTGCCAGCAGAAGGATTGCCGGGGAGCTGTTTTTT | CASRRIAGELFF
14 | few | TRBJ2-5 | - | TRBV6-5 | TGTGCCAGCACTTCACAGGGCCTTCAAGAGACCCAGTACTTC | CASTSQGLQETQYF
15 | many | TRBJ1-1 | TRBD1 | TRBV5-1 | TGCGCCAGCAGGGGCCTAGCGGACAGGGACACTGAAGCTTTCTTT | CASRGLADRDTEAFF
15 | - | TRBJ2-3 | TRBD1 | TRBV5-4 | TGTGCCAGCAGCGCCCGACAGGGGGGCCAGGGTACGCAGTATTTT | CASSARQGGQGTQYF
14 | few | TRBJ2-3 | TRBD2 | TRBV20-1 | TGCAGTGCCGGGACTAGCGGGGTCACAGATACGCAGTATTTT | CSAGTSGVTDTQYF
12 | many | TRBJ1-5 | - | TRBV10-3 | TGTGCCATCAGTGAGCCAAATCAGCCCCAGCATTTT | CAISEPNQPQHF
13 | few | TRBJ2-1 | - | TRBV12-3/TRBV12-4 | TGTGCCAGCACCCCACGGTTCGGTAATGAGCAGTTCTTC | CASTPRFGNEQFF
14 | - | TRBJ2-2 | - | TRBV29-1 | TGCAGCGTTGGCGTACAGGGCGTCACCGGGGAGCTGTTTTTT | CSVGVQGVTGELFF
14 | - | TRBJ1-1 | - | TRBV27 | TGTGCCAGCAGTTTCAGGGGTTATTACTCTGAAGCTTTCTTT | CASSFRGYYSEAFF
12 | many | TRBJ2-1 | TRBD1 | TRBV27 | TGTGCCAGCGGGACAGGATGGAATGAGCAGTTCTTC | CASGTGWNEQFF
15 | few | TRBJ2-3 | TRBD2 | TRBV4-1 | TGCGCCAGCAGCCAAAGTAGCGGGACTGCAGATACGCAGTATTTT | CASSQSSGTADTQYF
13 | - | TRBJ2-1 | - | TRBV2 | TGTGCCAGCAGGAGCCTTTCCTACAATGAGCAGTTCTTC | CASRSLSYNEQFF
14 | - | TRBJ2-3 | TRBD2 | TRBV29-1 | TGCAGCGCCGGGACTAGCGGGCTCACAGATACGCAGTATTTT | CSAGTSGLTDTQYF
17 | many | TRBJ2-4 | TRBD2 | TRBV20-1 | TGCAGTGCTAGAGATCTGGGGACGGCGGGAGCCCCGAACATTCAGTACTTC | CSARDLGTAGAPNIQYF
13 | - | TRBJ1-5 | - | TRBV14 | TGTGCCAGCAGCCAACATCGGGATCAGCCCCAGCATTTT | CASSQHRDQPQHF
13 | many | TRBJ1-2 | TRBD1 | TRBV29-1 | TGCAGCGTCGAAACAGGGGATGCGTATGGCTACACCTTC | CSVETGDAYGYTF
14 | few | TRBJ1-5 | - | TRBV10-3 | TGTGCCATCAGTGGGCGGGCAGGGATGGAGCCCCAGCATTTT | CAISGRAGMEPQHF
17 | many | TRBJ2-3 | - | TRBV5-1 | TGCGCCAGCAGCTTGTGGGGGCTCCGGGACAGCACAGATACGCAGTATTTT | CASSLWGLRDSTDTQYF
16 | - | TRBJ2-3 | TRBD1 | TRBV5-1 | TGCGCCAGCAGCTCCCAGACAGGGGGTAGCACAGATACGCAGTATTTT | CASSSQTGGSTDTQYF
15 | many | TRBJ2-1 | TRBD1 | TRBV5-1 | TGCGCCAGCAGCAGCGGACAGGGGACCTACAATGAGCAGTTCTTC | CASSSGQGTYNEQFF
14 | few | TRBJ2-7 | - | TRBV25-1 | TGTGCCAGCAGTGAACGTGCAAGCTCCTACGAGCAGTACTTC | CASSERASSYEQYF
14 | many | TRBJ1-6 | - | TRBV12-3/TRBV12-4 | TGTGCCAGCAGTTTTGGGGGGCGCGATTCACCCCTCCACTTT | CASSFGGRDSPLHF